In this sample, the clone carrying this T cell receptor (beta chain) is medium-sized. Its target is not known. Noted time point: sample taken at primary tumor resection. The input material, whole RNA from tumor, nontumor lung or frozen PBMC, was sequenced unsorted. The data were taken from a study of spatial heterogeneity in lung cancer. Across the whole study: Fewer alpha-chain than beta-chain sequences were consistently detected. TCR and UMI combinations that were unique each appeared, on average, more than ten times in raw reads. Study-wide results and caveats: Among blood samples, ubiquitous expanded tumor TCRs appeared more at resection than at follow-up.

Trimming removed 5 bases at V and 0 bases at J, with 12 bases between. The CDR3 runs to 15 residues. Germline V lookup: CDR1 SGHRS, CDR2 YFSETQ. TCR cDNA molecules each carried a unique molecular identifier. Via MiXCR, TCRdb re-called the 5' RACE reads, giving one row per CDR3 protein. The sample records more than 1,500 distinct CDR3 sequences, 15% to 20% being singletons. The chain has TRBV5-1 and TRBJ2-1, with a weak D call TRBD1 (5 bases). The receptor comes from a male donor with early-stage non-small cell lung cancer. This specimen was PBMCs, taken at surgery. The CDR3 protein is CASRQGESSYNEQFF. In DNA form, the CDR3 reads TGCGCCAGCAGGCAGGGCGAAAGCTCCTACAATGAGCAGTTCTTC.